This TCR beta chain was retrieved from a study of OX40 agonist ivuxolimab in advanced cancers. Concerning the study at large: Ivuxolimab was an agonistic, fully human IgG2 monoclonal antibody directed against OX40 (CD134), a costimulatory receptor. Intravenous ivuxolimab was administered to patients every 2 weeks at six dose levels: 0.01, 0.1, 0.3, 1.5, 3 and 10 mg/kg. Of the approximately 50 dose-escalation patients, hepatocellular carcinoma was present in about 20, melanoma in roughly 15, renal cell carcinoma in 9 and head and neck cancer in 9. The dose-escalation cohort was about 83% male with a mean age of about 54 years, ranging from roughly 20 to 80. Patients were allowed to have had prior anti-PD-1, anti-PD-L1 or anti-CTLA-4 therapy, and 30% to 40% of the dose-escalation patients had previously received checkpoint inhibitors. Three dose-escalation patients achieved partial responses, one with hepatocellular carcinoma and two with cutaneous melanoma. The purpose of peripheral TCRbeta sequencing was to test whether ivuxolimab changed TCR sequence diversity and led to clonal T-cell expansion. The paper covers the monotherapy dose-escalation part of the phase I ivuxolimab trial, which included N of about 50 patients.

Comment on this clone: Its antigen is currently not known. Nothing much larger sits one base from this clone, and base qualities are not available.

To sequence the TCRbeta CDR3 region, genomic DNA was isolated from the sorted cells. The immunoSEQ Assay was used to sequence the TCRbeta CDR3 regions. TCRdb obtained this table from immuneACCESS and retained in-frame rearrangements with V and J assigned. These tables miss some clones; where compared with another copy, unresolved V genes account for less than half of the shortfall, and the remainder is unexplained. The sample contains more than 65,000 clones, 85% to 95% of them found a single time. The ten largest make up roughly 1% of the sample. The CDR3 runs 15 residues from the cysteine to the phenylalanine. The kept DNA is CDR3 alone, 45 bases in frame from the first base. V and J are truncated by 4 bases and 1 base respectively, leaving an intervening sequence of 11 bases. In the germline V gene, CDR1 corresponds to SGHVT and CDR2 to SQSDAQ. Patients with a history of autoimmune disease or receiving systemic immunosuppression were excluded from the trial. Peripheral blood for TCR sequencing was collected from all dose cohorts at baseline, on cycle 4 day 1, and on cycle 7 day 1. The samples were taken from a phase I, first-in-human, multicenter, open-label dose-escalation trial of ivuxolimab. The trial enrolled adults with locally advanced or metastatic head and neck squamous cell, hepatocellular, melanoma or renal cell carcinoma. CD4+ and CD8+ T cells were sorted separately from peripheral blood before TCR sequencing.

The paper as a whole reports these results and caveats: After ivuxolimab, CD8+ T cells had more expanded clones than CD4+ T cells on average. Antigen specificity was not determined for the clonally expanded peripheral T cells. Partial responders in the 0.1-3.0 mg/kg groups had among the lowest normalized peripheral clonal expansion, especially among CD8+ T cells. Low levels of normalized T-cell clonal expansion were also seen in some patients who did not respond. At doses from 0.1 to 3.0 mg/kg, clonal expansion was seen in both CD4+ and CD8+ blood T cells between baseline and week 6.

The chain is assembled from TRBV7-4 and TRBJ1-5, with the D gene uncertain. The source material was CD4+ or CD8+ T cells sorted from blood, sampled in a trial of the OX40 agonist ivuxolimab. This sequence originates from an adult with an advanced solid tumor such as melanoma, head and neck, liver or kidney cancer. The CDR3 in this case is CASSSGRLSNQPQHF. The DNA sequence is TGTGCCAGCAGCTCCGGGCGACTCAGCAATCAGCCCCAGCATTTT.